This T cell receptor beta chain emerged from a study of T cell repertoires in cytomegalovirus infection. Study information: Recently identified HLA-C-restricted CMV epitopes were used, and well-studied HLA-B-restricted CMV epitopes were used as well. It can be stated that public TCR beta signatures indicated CMV infection as well as a matching HLA type. Study results and caveats: Public TCR beta family frequency separated CMV-and-HLA carriers, including in an independent cohort.

CDR3 size: 14 residues. V gave up 3 bases and J gave up 4 bases, with 12 bases separating them. Germline values: CDR1 MNHEY, CDR2 SMNVEV (reference sequence). There are a few counts of this clonotype. Its antigen is undetermined. TCRdb reprocessed the reads via MiXCR and lists one record per CDR3 protein. This table has approximately 1,000,000 distinct CDR3 sequences, approximately 31% appearing once. This specimen was cultured CD8+ T cells from PBMCs, taken from culture after CMV antigen stimulation. The gene calls are TRBV27 and TRBJ1-1, with D possibly matching TRBD1 (5 bases). The sequence came from a human donor in good health (CMV status not recorded). Some clones in this sample may be carry-over from other donors' samples. The CDR3 DNA reads TGTGCCAGCAGTTTGATTGGGACGAGCACTGAAGCTTTCTTT. Its protein is CASSLIGTSTEAFF.